This is a list of T cell receptor beta chains from one sample in a study of T cells in localized non-small cell lung cancer. This table comes from immunoSEQ multiplex PCR, and its TCRdb copy is limited to in-frame clones, with some not included. The sample has tens of thousands of clones, over 65% seen once. Here the sequenced sample was PBMCs, taken before any cancer treatment. The receptors shown here come from a woman between 35 and 75 years old with stage II squamous cell lung carcinoma. CDR3s include the opening cysteine and the closing phenylalanine or tryptophan. The order of the fields is J gene, D gene, V gene, clone size, CDR3 length, CDR3 DNA, CDR3 protein. The D gene is left open where the match is weak. Size is omitted from some rows. Given values are once, few, many or a class for expanded clones.

TRBJ2-1 | TRBD1 | TRBV14 | . | 16 | TGTGCCAGCAGCCAAGACGGGACAGGGTTGTACAATGAGCAGTTCTTC | CASSQDGTGLYNEQFF
TRBJ1-1 | . | TRBV6-6 | . | 13 | TGTGCCAGCCTCGAGACGGCGAACACTGAAGCTTTCTTT | CASLETANTEAFF
TRBJ2-5 | TRBD2 | TRBV11-2 | . | 18 | TGTGCCAGCAGCTTAGTCCTAGCGGGAGTAGGGACAAGGGAGACCCAGTACTTC | CASSLVLAGVGTRETQYF
TRBJ2-2 | . | TRBV11-3 | once | 15 | TGTGCCAGCACGCCGGGCAAGGGACGTACCGGGGAGCTGTTTTTT | CASTPGKGRTGELFF
TRBJ2-5 | . | TRBV27 | . | 16 | TGTGCCAGCAGTTTGGGGTTAGGGACCCGAGGGGAGACCCAGTACTTC | CASSLGLGTRGETQYF
TRBJ2-7 | . | TRBV6-1 | . | 14 | TGTGCCAGCAGAATGGGACGAAGCTCCTACGAGCAGTACTTC | CASRMGRSSYEQYF
TRBJ2-3 | . | TRBV10-1 | . | 16 | TGCGCCAGCAGTGAGAGAGACGGTTCTAGCACAGATACGCAGTATTTT | CASSERDGSSTDTQYF
TRBJ1-2 | . | TRBV6-5 | . | 13 | TGTGCCAGCAGTTACGCCGACAGATATGGCTACACCTTC | CASSYADRYGYTF
TRBJ1-3 | . | TRBV19 | . | 15 | TGTGCCAGTAGTCGGTTCGGGACGTCTGGAAACACCATATATTTT | CASSRFGTSGNTIYF
TRBJ2-1 | . | TRBV19 | . | 14 | TGTGCCAGTAGTATAGCCAGCTATCGGAATGAGCAGTTCTTC | CASSIASYRNEQFF
TRBJ1-2 | TRBD1 | TRBV19 | . | 13 | TGTGCCAGTAGTCTTGACAGGGTTTCTGGCTACACCTTC | CASSLDRVSGYTF
TRBJ2-5 | TRBD2 | TRBV18 | . | 15 | TGTGCCAGCTCACCGCTCGGGACTAGCAAAGAGACCCAGTACTTC | CASSPLGTSKETQYF
TRBJ2-7 | . | TRBV13 | . | 12 | TGTGCCAGCAGCTCCGCGTCTTACGAGCAGTACTTC | CASSSASYEQYF
TRBJ2-1 | TRBD2 | TRBV18 | . | 16 | TGTGCCAGCTCACGACCGACTAGCGGGAGGGCCAATGAGCAGTTCTTC | CASSRPTSGRANEQFF
TRBJ2-2 | . | TRBV10-2 | . | 13 | TGCGCCAGCAGTGCAGACAGGCCTGGGGAGCTGTTTTTT | CASSADRPGELFF
TRBJ2-2 | TRBD2 | TRBV5-1 | once | 15 | TGCGCCAGCAGCTTGACTAGCGGGAGCACCGGGGAGCTGTTTTTT | CASSLTSGSTGELFF
TRBJ2-7 | . | TRBV6-5 | few | 15 | TGTGCCAGCAGTTACTCGGAGGCCCAGGCCTACGAGCAGTACTTC | CASSYSEAQAYEQYF
TRBJ2-7 | TRBD1 | TRBV5-6 | . | 14 | TGTGCCAGCAGTGGACAGGGGGGAATCTACGAGCAGTACTTC | CASSGQGGIYEQYF
TRBJ1-3 | . | TRBV19 | few | 14 | TGTGCCAGTAGACGGGGGACGTCTGGAAACACCATATATTTT | CASRRGTSGNTIYF
TRBJ2-3 | TRBD2 | TRBV5-1 | . | 16 | TGCGCCAGCAGCTTGGGACTAGCGGGCAGGACAGATACGCAGTATTTT | CASSLGLAGRTDTQYF
TRBJ2-1 | TRBD2 | TRBV6-4 | . | 16 | TGTGCCAGCAGTGACTCGGGCACTAGCGGGAGTGACGAGCAGTTCTTC | CASSDSGTSGSDEQFF
TRBJ1-5 | . | TRBV9 | few | 13 | TGTGCCAGCAGCGTAGGATTCAATCAGCCCCAGCATTTT | CASSVGFNQPQHF
TRBJ2-5 | . | TRBV2 | . | 13 | TGTGCCAGCAGCTCGGACTTCCAAGAGACCCAGTACTTC | CASSSDFQETQYF
TRBJ1-1 | TRBD1 | TRBV5-4 | few | 17 | TGTGCCAGCAGCTTGGGGACAGGGAGGAGGATGAACACTGAAGCTTTCTTT | CASSLGTGRRMNTEAFF
TRBJ1-1 | . | TRBV20-1 | . | 11 | TGCAGCTCAAGGGGTGGCACTGAAGCTTTCTTT | CSSRGGTEAFF
TRBJ2-7 | TRBD2 | TRBV9 | . | 14 | TGTGCCAGCAGCAATAGCGGGAGGGCTAACGAGCAGTACTTC | CASSNSGRANEQYF
TRBJ2-1 | . | TRBV5-1 | . | 13 | TGCGCCAGCAGCCCAGCTCACTACAATGAGCAGTTCTTC | CASSPAHYNEQFF
TRBJ2-1 | . | TRBV5-1 | . | 15 | TGCGCCAGCAGCAAAGCGGACAACTCCTACAATGAGCAGTTCTTC | CASSKADNSYNEQFF
TRBJ1-5 | . | TRBV29-1 | . | 13 | TGCAGCGTTGGAGCACAGGGCAATCAGCCCCAGCATTTT | CSVGAQGNQPQHF
TRBJ1-5 | . | TRBV12-5 | . | 14 | TGTGCTAGTGGCCCCGGGGGAGGGATTCAGCCCCAGCATTTT | CASGPGGGIQPQHF
TRBJ1-2 | TRBD1 | TRBV10-3 | . | 15 | TGTGCCATCGGGGGAGGACAGGGGATACTCTCGGGCTACACCTTC | CAIGGGQGILSGYTF
TRBJ2-7 | . | TRBV10-1 | . | 13 | TGCGCCAGCAGTGAACGTCCTCGTTACGAGCAGTACTTC | CASSERPRYEQYF
TRBJ1-1 | . | TRBV29-1 | few | 11 | TGCAGCGTTGAAGACAGCACTGAAGCTTTCTTT | CSVEDSTEAFF
TRBJ2-7 | TRBD2 | TRBV19 | . | 16 | TGTGCCAGTAGTCCCCGACCTAGCGGGTTCTCCTACGAGCAGTACTTC | CASSPRPSGFSYEQYF
TRBJ1-3 | TRBD1 | TRBV19 | . | 15 | TGTGCCAGTAGTATCCAGGGGGCAAATGGAAACACCATATATTTT | CASSIQGANGNTIYF
TRBJ2-7 | TRBD2 | TRBV7-9 | . | 16 | TGTGCCAGCAGCTCCTGGACTAGCGGGAGAGGCGACGAGCAGTACTTC | CASSSWTSGRGDEQYF
TRBJ2-5 | TRBD1 | TRBV6-6 | . | 16 | TGTGCCAGCAGCCTTCCGCCGACAGGGGTAGCGGAGACCCAGTACTTC | CASSLPPTGVAETQYF
TRBJ2-2 | TRBD2 | TRBV29-1 | . | 16 | TGCAGCGTTGAGGAGACTAGCGGGAGCGGGACCGGGGAGCTGTTTTTT | CSVEETSGSGTGELFF
TRBJ2-7 | . | TRBV7-2 | . | 13 | TGTGCCAGCAGCTTAACTGACAGCTACGAGCAGTACTTC | CASSLTDSYEQYF
TRBJ2-1 | TRBD2 | TRBV5-1 | . | 17 | TGCGCCAGCAGCTTGGTGGCTAGCGGGAGGGGATACAATGAGCAGTTCTTC | CASSLVASGRGYNEQFF
TRBJ1-4 | . | TRBV15 | . | 18 | TGTGCCACCAGCAGAGAAGGACCCCCGCTTCTGTTTGACGGAAAACTGTTTTTT | CATSREGPPLLFDGKLFF
TRBJ2-2 | . | TRBV5-1 | . | 13 | TGCGCCAGCGGACCACAGGGCACCGGGGAGCTGTTTTTT | CASGPQGTGELFF
TRBJ2-5 | TRBD2 | TRBV27 | . | 15 | TGTGCCAGCAGTTCTCCTAGCGGGAGGGGGGAGACCCAGTACTTC | CASSSPSGRGETQYF
TRBJ1-2 | . | TRBV29-1 | . | 13 | TGCAGCGTGGCCGGGACAATTGACTATGGCTACACCTTC | CSVAGTIDYGYTF
TRBJ2-5 | . | TRBV11-2 | . | 15 | TGTGCCAGCAGCTTAGGCCGAGACCGGGGGGCGGCCCAGTACTTC | CASSLGRDRGAAQYF
TRBJ2-3 | . | TRBV5-1 | . | 16 | TGCGCCAGCAGCTGGACCCCTACTAGAACATCAGATACGCAGTATTTT | CASSWTPTRTSDTQYF
TRBJ1-4 | . | TRBV6-1 | . | 12 | TGTGCCAGCAGGGGTAACAATGAAAAACTGTTTTTT | CASRGNNEKLFF